A selection of T cell receptor beta chains follows, all from one sample in a study of blood T cells in healthy people across ages. TCRdb processed the 5' RACE reads anew with MiXCR; each CDR3 protein has one entry. This sample carries about 1.4 million distinct CDR3 sequences, approximately 59% of them seen once, and the ten largest clones take under 8.5%. The sample taken for sequencing was blood. Receptors were obtained from a man between 18 and 29 years old in good health. Both conserved end residues are part of each CDR3. A D gene is named only where the DNA matches it firmly. Expanded clones are given a class, and other clones once, few, many or no size at all.

TRBD1 | TRBJ2-5 | 15 | TRBV4-1 | few | TGCGCCAGCAGCCTGGGCTCGGGACAGGGGGTGACCCAGTACTTC | CASSLGSGQGVTQYF
- | TRBJ1-5 | 14 | TRBV4-2 | - | TGTGCCAGCAGCCAAGATGTCGGGAATCAGCCCCAGCATTTT | CASSQDVGNQPQHF
- | TRBJ2-5 | 15 | TRBV6-5 | few | TGTGCCAGCACCTCCATCGGGACCCTAGAAGAGACCCAGTACTTC | CASTSIGTLEETQYF
- | TRBJ1-2 | 14 | TRBV7-9 | - | TGTGCCAGCAGCGCGTGGGACTCCCTGAGAGGCTACACCTTC | CASSAWDSLRGYTF
- | TRBJ2-1 | 14 | TRBV29-1 | - | TGCAGCGTTACCTCCAAGATCTCCTACAATGAGCAGTTCTTC | CSVTSKISYNEQFF
- | TRBJ2-7 | 16 | TRBV7-8 | few | TGTGCCAGCAGCCGGCTACCGTGGACAGACTCCTACGAGCAGTACTTC | CASSRLPWTDSYEQYF
TRBD2 | TRBJ2-5 | 14 | TRBV20-1 | - | TGCAGTGCTTCGTGGAGCGGGGGAAAAGAGACCCAGTACTTC | CSASWSGGKETQYF
TRBD2 | TRBJ2-1 | 14 | TRBV6-6 | once | TGTGCCAGCAGTTGGGGGGGGTCAAACAATGAGCAGTTCTTC | CASSWGGSNNEQFF
TRBD1 | TRBJ1-2 | 16 | TRBV5-1 | - | TGCGCCAGCAGCTTGGCCCGGACAGGACTTGACTATGGCCACACCTTC | CASSLARTGLDYGHTF
- | TRBJ2-6 | 14 | TRBV5-1 | - | TGCGCCAGCAGCCTACACGCTGGGGCCAACGTCCTGACTTTC | CASSLHAGANVLTF
TRBD1 | TRBJ2-7 | 15 | TRBV5-1 | few | TGCGCCAGCAATCCTCCGGGACAGGATCCCGACGAGCAGTACTTC | CASNPPGQDPDEQYF
- | TRBJ2-5 | 15 | TRBV11-2 | - | TGTGCCAGCAGTCAGTACAGGGACGACCAAGAGACCCAGTACTTC | CASSQYRDDQETQYF
- | TRBJ1-4 | 11 | TRBV29-1 | few | TGCAGCATCGAACTCACCGAAAAACTGTTTTTT | CSIELTEKLFF
- | TRBJ1-5 | 13 | TRBV24-1 | - | TGTGCCACCAGTGATGGTGGGATCCAGCCCCAGCATTTT | CATSDGGIQPQHF
- | TRBJ2-3 | 13 | TRBV14 | - | TGTGCCAGCAGCCAAGCCCACTTCGATACGCAGTATTTT | CASSQAHFDTQYF
- | TRBJ2-7 | 15 | TRBV7-2 | few | TGTGCCAGCAGCGAGAGCGCCTGGAGCTCCTACGAGCAGTACTTC | CASSESAWSSYEQYF
- | TRBJ1-5 | 14 | TRBV6-2/TRBV6-3 | - | TGTGCCAGCAGGGGGACCGCGAGCAATCAGCCCCAGCATTTT | CASRGTASNQPQHF
- | TRBJ2-5 | 14 | TRBV6-6 | - | TGTGCCAGCAGTAAACAGGCACTCCAAGAGACCCAGTACTTC | CASSKQALQETQYF
- | TRBJ1-2 | 14 | TRBV14 | - | TGTGCCAGCAGCCTTGGGGGGCGCCCCTATGGCTACACCTTC | CASSLGGRPYGYTF
- | TRBJ2-1 | 12 | TRBV6-5 | - | TGTGCCAGCAGTTGGGGGCACAATGAGCGGTTCTTC | CASSWGHNERFF
TRBD1 | TRBJ2-6 | 18 | TRBV7-2 | few | TGTGCCAGCAGACTAATCCCGCAGGGGGCTTCTGGGGCCAACGTCCTGACTTTC | CASRLIPQGASGANVLTF
TRBD1 | TRBJ1-2 | 14 | TRBV29-1 | few | TGCAGCGTTGTCAAGGGACAGGGGGCGCCGGGCTACACCTTC | CSVVKGQGAPGYTF
- | TRBJ1-5 | 13 | TRBV4-1 | - | TGCGCCAGCAGCCAAGCTTCAGGTCAGCCCCAGCATTTT | CASSQASGQPQHF
- | TRBJ2-5 | 14 | TRBV12-3/TRBV12-4 | - | TGTGCCAGCAGTGTTCGGCGGTCGCAAGAGACCCAGTACTTC | CASSVRRSQETQYF
TRBD1 | TRBJ2-1 | 15 | TRBV7-9 | - | TGTGCCAGCAGCCTGGGCCGGGACAGACAAAATGAGCAGTTCTTC | CASSLGRDRQNEQFF
TRBD1 | TRBJ2-7 | 15 | TRBV9 | - | TGTGCCAGCAGCGTAGGCATAGGACAGGCCAACGAGCAGTACTTC | CASSVGIGQANEQYF
TRBD1 | TRBJ2-5 | 15 | TRBV5-5 | - | TGTGCCAGCAGCTGGGGGACAGTTCTTCAAGAGACCCAGTACTTC | CASSWGTVLQETQYF
- | TRBJ2-1 | 13 | TRBV7-2 | - | TGTGCCAGCAGCCCCTGGACCGGCCGGGAGCAGTTCTTC | CASSPWTGREQFF
- | TRBJ1-1 | 13 | TRBV6-6 | - | TGTGCCAGCAACCCCCAAATGAACACTGAAGCTTTCTTT | CASNPQMNTEAFF
- | TRBJ2-7 | 14 | TRBV7-2 | - | TGTGCCAGCAGCTTTAGTTGGCAACCCTACGAGCAGTACTTC | CASSFSWQPYEQYF
- | TRBJ1-3 | 15 | TRBV4-3 | - | TGCGCCAGCAGCCTCCTGCCAGGACCTGGAAACACCATATATTTT | CASSLLPGPGNTIYF
- | TRBJ1-1 | 16 | TRBV7-9 | - | TGTGCCAGCAGCTTAGAGGATCCAGGCTTGAACACTGAAGCTTTCTTT | CASSLEDPGLNTEAFF
- | TRBJ1-4 | 16 | TRBV7-8 | - | TGTGCCAGCAGCTTAGTGACAGCTTCCTGGGGGGAAAAACTGTTTTTT | CASSLVTASWGEKLFF
- | TRBJ1-2 | 15 | TRBV4-2 | few | TGTGCCAGCAGCCAAAGTAGGTTAGCTAACTATGGCTACACCTTC | CASSQSRLANYGYTF
- | TRBJ1-2 | 17 | TRBV3-1 | - | TGTGCCAGCAGCCAATTATATGGGGGGACGTTGAGTTCCGGCTACACCTTC | CASSQLYGGTLSSGYTF
- | TRBJ2-3 | 14 | TRBV2 | - | TGTGCCAGCAGTATCACAGGGTTGGCAGATACGCAGTATTTT | CASSITGLADTQYF
TRBD2 | TRBJ2-7 | 18 | TRBV7-2 | - | TGTGCCAGCAGCTTAAGAGGGGGACTAGCGGTCGAGTCCTACGAGCAGTACTTC | CASSLRGGLAVESYEQYF
- | TRBJ2-7 | 16 | TRBV4-3 | few | TGCGCCAGCAGCCAAGTCCTCACCAGGCTACCCTACGAGCAGTACTTC | CASSQVLTRLPYEQYF
- | TRBJ2-3 | 18 | TRBV7-9 | - | TGTGCCGGCAGCTTAGGAATGGGCCGAAGCGGGCTCACAGATACGCAGTATTTT | CAGSLGMGRSGLTDTQYF
- | TRBJ1-4 | 14 | TRBV2 | - | TGTGCCAGCATTAGGGCTGCAACTAATGAAAAACTGTTTTTT | CASIRAATNEKLFF
- | TRBJ2-2 | 17 | TRBV7-9 | once | TGTGCCAGCAGCTTAGAGGCCGGCGGATTGAACACCGGGGAGCTGTTTTTT | CASSLEAGGLNTGELFF